The 9 T cell receptor beta chains given below trace back to one sample, sequenced in a study of Ad26.COV2.S vaccination and SARS-CoV-2 variants. TCRdb keeps only in-frame clones here, not all; method: immunoSEQ multiplex PCR. The sample comprises about 320,000 clones, around 85% of which are singletons, and 2% to 2.5% rests with the top ten. The treatment: around 19 received Ad26.COV2.S at low or high dose, single or two shots; 5 received placebo; per-sample allocation not given. The study sampled participants on day 63 after the first vaccine or placebo injection. The source was peripheral blood, collected in a trial of Ad26.COV2.S vaccine versus placebo. Receptors originate from a person aged 18-60 years who received the Ad26.COV2.S COVID-19 vaccine or a placebo.

The sample holds one count of this clone. The chain's CDR3 is CASSPGSSGATDTQYF. CDR3 DNA: TGTGCCAGCAGTCCCGGTTCTAGCGGGGCCACAGATACGCAGTATTTT. The J gene is TRBJ2-3, the V gene TRBV27; the match to TRBD2 covers 9 bases. Germline loops: CDR1 MNHEY, CDR2 SMNVEV (reference sequence). Trimming removed 5 bases from V and 2 bases from J; junction bases left unmatched: 8. The CDR3 totals 16 residues.

The chain recombines TRBV28 with TRBJ2-7, with D perhaps matching TRBD1 or TRBD2 (5 bases each). This CDR3 is 15 amino acids long. CDR1 MDHEN and CDR2 SYDVKM come from the germline V gene. Trimming pared 3 bases from V and 2 bases from J, leaving 14 bases between. CDR3 protein: CASSFEGWGTYEQYF. CDR3 bases: TGTGCCAGCAGTTTTGAGGGGTGGGGGACCTACGAGCAGTACTTC.

The gene calls are TRBV29-1 and TRBJ1-2; possible D gene TRBD1, 6 bases. The CDR3 contains 15 residues. Trimming took off 7 bases at V and 11 bases at J, with 29 bases between the two ends. CDR1 and CDR2 (germline): SQVTM, ANQGSEA. The CDR3 region is CSAGYNPGTTTSYTF. The CDR3, as DNA: TGCAGCGCCGGATATAACCCGGGGACAACGACGTCTTACACCTTC. The variable domain in full, completed from reference TRBV29-1 and TRBJ1-2, reads SAVISQKPSRDICQRGTSLTIQCQVDSQVTMMFWYRQQPGQSLTLIATANQGSEATYESGFVIDKFPISRPNLTFSTLTVSNMSPEDSSIYLCSAGYNPGTTTSYTFGSGTRLTVV.

The chain couples TRBV20-1 to TRBJ1-2; D not resolved. Trimming pared 3 bases from V and 3 bases from J, leaving 11 bases between. The germline gives CDR1 DFQATT, CDR2 SNEGSKA (reference sequence). This CDR3 comprises 13 residues. The CDR3 bases are TGCAGTGCTAGTCCTGGGATAGACTATGGCTACACCTTC. Protein sequence: CSASPGIDYGYTF.

This clone was recorded once. The rearrangement uses TRBV28 and TRBJ1-5; D is unclear. V lost 3 bases, J lost 0 bases, and 15 bases lay in between. CDR1 is MDHEN, CDR2 SYDVKM, per germline. CDR3 length equals 17 residues. CDR3 in amino acids: CASSFEVAVFSNQPQHF. The CDR3 coding sequence is TGTGCCAGCAGTTTTGAGGTGGCGGTCTTTAGCAATCAGCCCCAGCATTTT. Drawing the rest from reference TRBV28 and TRBJ1-5, the complete variable domain is DVKVTQSSRYLVKRTGEKVFLECVQDMDHENMFWYRQDPGLGLRLIYFSYDVKMKEKGDIPEGYSVSREKKERFSLILESASTNQTSMYLCASSFEVAVFSNQPQHFGDGTRLSIL.

This clone is a singleton in its sample. This chain uses TRBV29-1 with TRBJ2-3, with TRBD1 identical over 9 bases. CDR3 size: 15 residues. The V gene end was trimmed by 4 bases and the J gene end by 0 bases; junction bases not matched to a gene: 5. Looked up from germline, CDR1 is SQVTM and CDR2 is ANQGSEA. The CDR3 DNA is TGCAGCGTTGGGGTGGGACAGGGAAGCACAGATACGCAGTATTTT. Residues: CSVGVGQGSTDTQYF.

The rearrangement uses TRBV13 and TRBJ1-2; D call uncertain. V dropped 5 bases and J dropped 7 bases, with 14 bases sitting between them. CDR1 is PRHDT, CDR2 FYEKMQ, per germline (reference sequence). The CDR3 has 13 residues. CDR3 nucleotides: TGTGCCAGCAGCCTCCAAGGGCTGAGTGGCTACACCTTC. It yields the protein CASSLQGLSGYTF. The variable domain in full, with the rest retrieved from reference TRBV13 and TRBJ1-2, is AAGVIQSPRHLIKEKRETATLKCYPIPRHDTVYWYQQGPGQDPQFLISFYEKMQSDKGSIPDRFSAQQFSDYHSELNMSSLELGDSALYFCASSLQGLSGYTFGSGTRLTVV.

The chain is built from TRBV4-1 and TRBJ2-5; TRBD1 might be the D (6 bases). The CDR3 is 15 residues long. Trimming removed 4 bases from V and 2 bases from J, with 14 bases in between. CDR1 and CDR2 (germline): MGHRA, YSYEKL. The CDR3 region is CASSRLTGTQETQYF. The CDR3 DNA reads as TGCGCCAGCAGCCGATTGACAGGAACGCAAGAGACCCAGTACTTC.

This clone was found a few times. This chain joins TRBV3-1 (or the pseudogene TRBV3-2) and TRBJ2-5, with 7 positions matching TRBD2. The germline V gene has CDR1 LGHDT and CDR2 YNNKEL (reference sequence). Unmatched junction bases numbered 9, after V lost 4 bases and J lost 4 bases. The CDR3 sequence is 15 residues long. CDR3 in DNA: TGTGCCAGCAGCCTTAGAGGGCCTAGCGGAGAGACCCAGTACTTC. Translated, it gives CASSLRGPSGETQYF.